The rows below give T cell receptor beta chains drawn from one sample of a study of identical twins. TCRdb reprocessed the 5' RACE reads via MiXCR and lists one record per CDR3 protein. Altogether about 890,000 distinct CDR3 sequences are present, around 12% being singletons, with the ten largest covering 1.5% to 2%. The same data also went into a second study, on yellow fever vaccine responses in identical twins.

The specimen sequenced was PBMCs. All receptors derive from a young woman in good health. Both conserved end residues are part of each CDR3. A clone size is listed for some rows: how often the clone was seen (once, few, many), or a class if it is expanded.

clone size | J gene | V gene | CDR3 protein
. | TRBJ2-1 | TRBV12-3/TRBV12-4 | CASSLRDRDRAFF
few | TRBJ2-1 | TRBV12-3/TRBV12-4 | CASSRLALYNEQFF
. | TRBJ2-5 | TRBV18 | CASSPGATGRRETQYF
few | TRBJ1-1 | TRBV9 | CASSVEVGGAGTEAFF
many | TRBJ1-6 | TRBV7-6 | CASGTDRINSPLHF
once | TRBJ1-2 | TRBV3-1 | CASSQERPTYGYTF
. | TRBJ2-6 | TRBV15 | CATSEGQYHSGANVLTF
few | TRBJ2-1 | TRBV7-7 | CASSASGALYNEQFF
many | TRBJ2-1 | TRBV3-1 | CASSQAGTSAYNEQFF
few | TRBJ1-1 | TRBV15 | CATSRDLSITDEAFF
. | TRBJ2-5 | TRBV3-2 | CASSSPGGLADQETQYF
few | TRBJ2-2 | TRBV12-3/TRBV12-4 | CANKAGTANTGELFF
few | TRBJ2-7 | TRBV6-1 | CASSMNLVVSYEQYF
few | TRBJ2-1 | TRBV3-1 | CASSPRLGWNEQFF
few | TRBJ2-5 | TRBV5-1 | CASSLGDRGNQETQYF
. | TRBJ2-3 | TRBV2 | CASSGSTSVTDTQYF